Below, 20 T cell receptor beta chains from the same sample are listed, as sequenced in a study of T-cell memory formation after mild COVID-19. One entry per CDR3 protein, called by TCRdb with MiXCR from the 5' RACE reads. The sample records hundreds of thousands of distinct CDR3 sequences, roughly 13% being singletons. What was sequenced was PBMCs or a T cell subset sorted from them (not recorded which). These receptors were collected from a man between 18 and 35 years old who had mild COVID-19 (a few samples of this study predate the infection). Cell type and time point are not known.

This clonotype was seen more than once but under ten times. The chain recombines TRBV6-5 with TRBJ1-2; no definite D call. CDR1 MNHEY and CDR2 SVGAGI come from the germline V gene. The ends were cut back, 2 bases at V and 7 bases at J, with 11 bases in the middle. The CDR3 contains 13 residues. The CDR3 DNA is TGTGCCAGCAGTTACAATGCGTGGGTTGGCTACACCTTC. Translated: CASSYNAWVGYTF.

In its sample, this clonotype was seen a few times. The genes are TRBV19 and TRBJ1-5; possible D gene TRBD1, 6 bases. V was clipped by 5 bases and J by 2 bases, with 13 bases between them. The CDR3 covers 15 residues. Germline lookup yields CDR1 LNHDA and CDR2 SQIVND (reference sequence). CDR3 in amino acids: CASSPQGSRNQPQHF. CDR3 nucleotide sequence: TGTGCCAGTAGTCCCCAGGGGTCCCGCAATCAGCCCCAGCATTTT.

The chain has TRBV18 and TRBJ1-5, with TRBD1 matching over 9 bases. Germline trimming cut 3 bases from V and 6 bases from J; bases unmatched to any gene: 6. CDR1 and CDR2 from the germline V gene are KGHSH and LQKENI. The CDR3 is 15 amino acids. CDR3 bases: TGTGCCAGCTCACCGGGGACAGGGAACCGTCAGCCCCAGCATTTT. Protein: CASSPGTGNRQPQHF.

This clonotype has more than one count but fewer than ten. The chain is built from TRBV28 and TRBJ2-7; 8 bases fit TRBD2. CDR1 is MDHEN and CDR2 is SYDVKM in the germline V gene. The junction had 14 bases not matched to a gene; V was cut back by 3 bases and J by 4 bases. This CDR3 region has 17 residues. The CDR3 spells CASSLFRGGLSNYEQYV. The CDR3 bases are TGTGCCAGCAGTTTGTTCCGGGGGGGCCTCTCCAATTACGAGCAGTACGTC.

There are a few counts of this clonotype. CDR3 region: CASSLATDRNTEAFF. CDR3 coding DNA: TGCGCCAGCAGCTTGGCCACGGACAGGAACACTGAAGCTTTCTTT. The chain uses TRBV5-1 and TRBJ1-1; the D gene is possibly TRBD1 (6 bases). Trimming cost V 0 bases and J 1 base, with 10 bases left between them. The CDR3 spans 15 residues. Germline-derived CDR1 and CDR2 are SGHRS and YFSETQ.

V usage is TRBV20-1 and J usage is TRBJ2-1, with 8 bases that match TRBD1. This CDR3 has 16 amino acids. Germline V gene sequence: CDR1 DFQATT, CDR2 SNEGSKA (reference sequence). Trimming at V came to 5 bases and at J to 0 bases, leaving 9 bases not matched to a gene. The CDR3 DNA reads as TGCAGTGCTGGGGACAGGCTTACGGGCTCCTACAATGAGCAGTTCTTC. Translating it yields CSAGDRLTGSYNEQFF.

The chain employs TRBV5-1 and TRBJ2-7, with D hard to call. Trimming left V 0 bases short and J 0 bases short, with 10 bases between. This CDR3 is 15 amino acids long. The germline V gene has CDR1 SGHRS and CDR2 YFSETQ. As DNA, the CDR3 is TGCGCCAGCAGCTTGGCTGTGCTGAGCTCCTACGAGCAGTACTTC. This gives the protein CASSLAVLSSYEQYF. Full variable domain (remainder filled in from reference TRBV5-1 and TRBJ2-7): KAGVTQTPRYLIKTRGQQVTLSCSPISGHRSVSWYQQTPGQGLQFLFEYFSETQRNKGNFPGRFSGRQFSNSRSEMNVSTLELGDSALYLCASSLAVLSSYEQYFGPGTRLTVT.

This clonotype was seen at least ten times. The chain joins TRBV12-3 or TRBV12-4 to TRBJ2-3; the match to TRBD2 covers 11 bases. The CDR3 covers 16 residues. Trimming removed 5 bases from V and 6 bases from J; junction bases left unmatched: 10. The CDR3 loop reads CASSRAGTSGLDTQYF. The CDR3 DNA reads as TGTGCCAGCAGTCGCGCCGGGACTAGCGGCCTTGATACGCAGTATTTT.

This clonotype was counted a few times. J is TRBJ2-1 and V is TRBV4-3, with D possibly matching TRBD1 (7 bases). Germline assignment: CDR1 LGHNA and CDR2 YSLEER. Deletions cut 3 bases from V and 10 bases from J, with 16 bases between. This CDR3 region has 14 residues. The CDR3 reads CASSHQEGAWEQFF. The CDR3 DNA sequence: TGCGCCAGCAGCCATCAGGAGGGGGCGTGGGAGCAGTTCTTC.

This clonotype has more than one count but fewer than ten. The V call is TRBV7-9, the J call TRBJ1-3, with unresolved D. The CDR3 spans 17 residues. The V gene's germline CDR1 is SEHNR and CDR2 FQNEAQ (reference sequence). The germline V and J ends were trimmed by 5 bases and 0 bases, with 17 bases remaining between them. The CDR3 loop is CASSNLEMPISGNTIYF. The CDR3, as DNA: TGTGCCAGCAGCAATCTTGAAATGCCGATCTCTGGAAACACCATATATTTT.

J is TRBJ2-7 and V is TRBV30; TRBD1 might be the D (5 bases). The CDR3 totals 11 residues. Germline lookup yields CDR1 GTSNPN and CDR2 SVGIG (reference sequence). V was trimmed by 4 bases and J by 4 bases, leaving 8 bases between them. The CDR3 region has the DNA TGTGCCTGGACAACAGGATACGAGCAGTACTTC. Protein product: CAWTTGYEQYF.

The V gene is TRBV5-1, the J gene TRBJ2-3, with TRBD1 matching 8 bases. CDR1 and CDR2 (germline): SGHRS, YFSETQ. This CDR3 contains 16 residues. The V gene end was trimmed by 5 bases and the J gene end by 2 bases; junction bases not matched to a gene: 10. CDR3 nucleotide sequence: TGCGCCAGCAGAATCGGACAGGGTAGTCCCACAGATACGCAGTATTTT. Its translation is CASRIGQGSPTDTQYF.

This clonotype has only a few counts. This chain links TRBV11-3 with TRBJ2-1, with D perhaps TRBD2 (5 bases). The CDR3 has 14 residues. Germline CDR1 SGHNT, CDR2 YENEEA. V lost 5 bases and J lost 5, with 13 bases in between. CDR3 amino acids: CASSRDGVDNEQFF. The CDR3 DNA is TGTGCCAGCAGCCGAGACGGGGTAGACAATGAGCAGTTCTTC.

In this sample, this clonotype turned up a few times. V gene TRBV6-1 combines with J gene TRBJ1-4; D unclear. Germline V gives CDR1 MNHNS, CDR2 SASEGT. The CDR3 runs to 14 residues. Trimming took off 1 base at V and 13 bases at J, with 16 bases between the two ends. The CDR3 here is CASSEGVGFVRLFF. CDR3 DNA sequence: TGTGCCAGCAGTGAAGGTGTAGGCTTCGTTAGACTGTTTTTT.

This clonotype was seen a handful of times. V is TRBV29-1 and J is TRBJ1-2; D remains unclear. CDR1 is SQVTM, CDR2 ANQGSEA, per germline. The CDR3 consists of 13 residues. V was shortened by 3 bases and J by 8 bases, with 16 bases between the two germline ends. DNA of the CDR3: TGCAGCGTTGAGTCGGTTCTTAGGGAGGGCTACACCTTC. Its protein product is CSVESVLREGYTF.

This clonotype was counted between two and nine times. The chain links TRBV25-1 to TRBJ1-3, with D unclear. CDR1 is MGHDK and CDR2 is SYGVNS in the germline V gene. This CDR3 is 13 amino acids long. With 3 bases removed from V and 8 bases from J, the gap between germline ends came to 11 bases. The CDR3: CASSENFGDTIYF. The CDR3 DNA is TGTGCCAGCAGTGAGAATTTCGGAGACACCATATATTTT.

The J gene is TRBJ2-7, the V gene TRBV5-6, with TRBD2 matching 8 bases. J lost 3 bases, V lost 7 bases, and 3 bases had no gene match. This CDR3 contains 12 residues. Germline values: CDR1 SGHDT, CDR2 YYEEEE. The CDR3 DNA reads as TGTGCCAGCCGGGGGGGAATCTACGAGCAGTACTTC. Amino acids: CASRGGIYEQYF.

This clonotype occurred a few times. The CDR3: CASDRDRGSDEQFF. CDR3 nucleotide sequence: TGTGCCAGCGACCGGGACAGGGGTTCCGATGAGCAGTTCTTC. This chain connects TRBV6-2 or TRBV6-3 to TRBJ2-1; 10 positions match TRBD1. V gave up 8 bases and J gave up 8 bases; unmatched junction bases: 9. The germline CDR1 and CDR2 sequences are MNHEY and SVGEGT. This CDR3 is 14 amino acids long.

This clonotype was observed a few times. The CDR3, as DNA: TGTGCCAGTATCCTCCTTGGGACAGCTTGGTCCGAGCAGTACGTC. This sequence encodes CASILLGTAWSEQYV. The chain joins TRBV19 to TRBJ2-7; 7 nucleotides line up with TRBD1. V gave up 7 bases and J gave up 6 bases; unmatched junction bases: 15. The CDR3 sequence is 15 residues long. Per germline, CDR1 LNHDA and CDR2 SQIVND (reference sequence).

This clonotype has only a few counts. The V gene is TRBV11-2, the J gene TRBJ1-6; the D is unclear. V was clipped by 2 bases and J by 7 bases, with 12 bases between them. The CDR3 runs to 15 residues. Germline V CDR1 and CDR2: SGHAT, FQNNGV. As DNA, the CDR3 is TGTGCCAGCAGCTTATACGAACACGGGAATTCACCCCTCCACTTT. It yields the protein CASSLYEHGNSPLHF.